This is a list of T cell receptor beta chains from one sample in a study of blood T cell repertoires in COVID-19. Data came from immunoSEQ multiplex PCR; TCRdb stores just in-frame clones and leaves some out. This table holds about 220,000 clones, 70% to 90% found once. The specimen was PBMCs or T cells enriched from blood (not recorded which). These receptors all stem from a woman aged 40-49 years with acute COVID-19. Both conserved end residues are part of each CDR3. D genes are given only for firm matches. Expanded clones get a size class; other rows say once, few or many, or leave the size out.

J: TRBJ1-5
size: NA
V: TRBV19
D: NA
length: 18
CDR3: CASTFREKLRSINQPQHF
DNA: TGTGCCAGTACCTTCCGGGAAAAATTAAGAAGTATCAATCAGCCCCAGCATTTT

J: TRBJ1-1
size: NA
V: TRBV9
D: TRBD1
length: 15
CDR3: CASSAAATGGTEAFF
DNA: TGTGCCAGCAGCGCCGCCGCTACAGGGGGGACTGAAGCTTTCTTT

J: TRBJ2-2
size: NA
V: TRBV2
D: TRBD2
length: 16
CDR3: CASSMSAGVPTGELFF
DNA: TGTGCCAGCTCTATGTCGGCGGGGGTTCCCACCGGGGAGCTGTTTTTT

J: TRBJ2-2
size: NA
V: TRBV15
D: NA
length: 15
CDR3: CATSTRLEGIGELFF
DNA: TGTGCCACCAGCACTAGGCTGGAAGGTATCGGGGAGCTGTTTTTT

J: TRBJ1-2
size: once
V: TRBV18
D: TRBD1
length: 15
CDR3: CASSPPHRGDYGYTF
DNA: TGTGCCAGCTCACCTCCACACAGGGGGGACTATGGCTACACCTTC

J: TRBJ2-3
size: NA
V: TRBV11-3
D: NA
length: 16
CDR3: CASSQVKGGGTDTQYF
DNA: TGTGCCAGCAGCCAGGTGAAGGGGGGGGGCACAGATACGCAGTATTTT

J: TRBJ1-1
size: NA
V: TRBV18
D: TRBD1
length: 15
CDR3: CASSPPTGKNTEAFF
DNA: TGTGCCAGCTCACCACCGACAGGGAAGAACACTGAAGCTTTCTTT

J: TRBJ2-3
size: NA
V: TRBV3-1/TRBV3-2
D: NA
length: 17
CDR3: CASTSSQSSRGPDTQYF
DNA: TGTGCCAGCACCTCTAGCCAGTCTTCCAGGGGCCCAGATACGCAGTATTTT

J: TRBJ1-5
size: NA
V: TRBV7-2
D: NA
length: 15
CDR3: CASSPSGGAAQPQHF
DNA: TGTGCCAGCAGCCCCAGTGGGGGGGCTGCTCAGCCCCAGCATTTT

J: TRBJ1-6
size: NA
V: TRBV18
D: NA
length: 15
CDR3: CASSPNTGNNSPLHF
DNA: TGTGCCAGCTCACCGAACACAGGGAATAATTCACCCCTCCACTTT

J: TRBJ1-5
size: NA
V: TRBV2
D: NA
length: 15
CDR3: CASSEGSYSNQPQHF
DNA: TGTGCCAGCAGTGAAGGGAGTTATAGCAATCAGCCCCAGCATTTT

J: TRBJ1-1
size: NA
V: TRBV2
D: NA
length: 13
CDR3: CASSDGKNTEAFF
DNA: TGTGCCAGCAGCGACGGGAAGAACACTGAAGCTTTCTTT

J: TRBJ2-3
size: NA
V: TRBV7-8
D: NA
length: 14
CDR3: CASSPGGRTDTQYF
DNA: TGTGCCAGCAGCCCGGGGGGCCGTACAGATACGCAGTATTTT

J: TRBJ1-2
size: NA
V: TRBV12-3/TRBV12-4
D: NA
length: 11
CDR3: CASSSGYGYTF
DNA: TGTGCCAGCAGTTCAGGGTATGGCTACACCTTC

J: TRBJ1-2
size: NA
V: TRBV15
D: TRBD1
length: 14
CDR3: CATSRDDGTEGYTF
DNA: TGTGCCACCAGCAGAGACGACGGGACAGAAGGCTACACCTTC

J: TRBJ1-6
size: NA
V: TRBV6-2/TRBV6-3
D: TRBD1
length: 15
CDR3: CASSYQGAGNSPLHF
DNA: TGTGCCAGCAGTTACCAGGGGGCAGGTAATTCACCCCTCCACTTT

J: TRBJ1-6
size: NA
V: TRBV2
D: TRBD1
length: 16
CDR3: CASSVRQGNLIHPLHF
DNA: TGTGCCAGCAGTGTGCGACAGGGGAACCTAATTCACCCCCTCCACTTT

J: TRBJ1-6
size: NA
V: TRBV18
D: NA
length: 17
CDR3: CASSPKTGQSGDSPLHF
DNA: TGTGCCAGCTCACCGAAGACAGGTCAATCAGGGGATTCACCCCTCCACTTT

J: TRBJ1-6
size: NA
V: TRBV9
D: NA
length: 13
CDR3: CASSAGQNSPLHF
DNA: TGTGCCAGCAGCGCCGGACAGAATTCACCCCTCCACTTT

J: TRBJ1-1
size: NA
V: TRBV5-4
D: NA
length: 14
CDR3: CASSLAGARVTAFF
DNA: TGTGCCAGCAGCTTGGCAGGGGCGCGGGTTACGGCTTTCTTT

J: TRBJ1-3
size: NA
V: TRBV5-5
D: NA
length: 15
CDR3: CASSLGTSSGNTIYF
DNA: TGTGCCAGCAGCTTAGGGACAAGCTCTGGAAACACCATATATTTT

J: TRBJ1-1
size: NA
V: TRBV7-8
D: TRBD1
length: 19
CDR3: CASSLVGKSLQGGEGEAFF
DNA: TGTGCCAGCAGCTTAGTTGGAAAGTCGTTACAAGGGGGCGAAGGTGAAGCTTTCTTT

J: TRBJ1-1
size: NA
V: TRBV5-4
D: NA
length: 12
CDR3: CASSFADGLAFF
DNA: TGTGCCAGCAGCTTCGCGGATGGCCTCGCTTTCTTT

J: TRBJ2-2
size: NA
V: TRBV9
D: TRBD2
length: 21
CDR3: CASSHRQMTSGATRRAGELFF
DNA: TGTGCCAGCAGCCACCGCCAGATGACTAGCGGGGCAACCCGGAGGGCCGGGGAGCTGTTTTTT

J: TRBJ1-3
size: NA
V: TRBV5-4
D: NA
length: 14
CDR3: CASSLSLSGNTIYF
DNA: TGTGCCAGCAGCTTGTCTCTGTCTGGAAACACCATATATTTT

J: TRBJ2-1
size: NA
V: TRBV4-1
D: NA
length: 11
CDR3: CASSRGDEQFF
DNA: TGCGCCAGCAGCCGGGGGGATGAGCAGTTCTTC

J: TRBJ1-2
size: NA
V: TRBV27
D: NA
length: 13
CDR3: CASSLSRGGGYTF
DNA: TGTGCCAGCAGTTTATCGCGGGGCGGTGGCTACACCTTC

J: TRBJ1-2
size: NA
V: TRBV11-2
D: NA
length: 14
CDR3: CASSLDSPLYGYTF
DNA: TGTGCCAGCAGCTTAGATTCTCCCCTCTATGGCTACACCTTC

J: TRBJ2-7
size: NA
V: TRBV27
D: NA
length: 13
CDR3: CASSYSLTYEQYF
DNA: TGTGCCAGCAGTTACAGCCTTACCTACGAGCAGTACTTC

J: TRBJ2-1
size: NA
V: TRBV11-2
D: TRBD1
length: 16
CDR3: CASSLVGRGLYNEQFF
DNA: TGTGCCAGCAGCTTAGTCGGCAGGGGGCTATACAATGAGCAGTTCTTC

J: TRBJ1-3
size: NA
V: TRBV4-1
D: NA
length: 15
CDR3: CASSPRSLSGNTIYF
DNA: TGCGCCAGCAGCCCTCGGAGCCTCTCTGGAAACACCATATATTTT

J: TRBJ2-5
size: NA
V: TRBV24-1
D: NA
length: 13
CDR3: CATSFRGQETQYF
DNA: TGTGCCACCAGTTTTAGGGGCCAAGAGACCCAGTACTTC

J: TRBJ1-2
size: NA
V: TRBV9
D: TRBD1
length: 15
CDR3: CASSVGGQNFYGYTF
DNA: TGTGCCAGCAGCGTAGGGGGACAGAACTTCTATGGCTACACCTTC

J: TRBJ1-2
size: NA
V: TRBV3-1/TRBV3-2
D: TRBD1
length: 12
CDR3: CASAGGNYGYTF
DNA: TGTGCCAGCGCAGGGGGCAACTATGGCTACACCTTC

J: TRBJ1-2
size: NA
V: TRBV15
D: NA
length: 14
CDR3: CATSGGGGPYGYTF
DNA: TGTGCCACCAGCGGGGGGGGAGGACCCTATGGCTACACCTTC

J: TRBJ2-5
size: NA
V: TRBV29-1
D: NA
length: 12
CDR3: CSVGRVGETQYF
DNA: TGCAGCGTTGGGAGGGTAGGGGAGACCCAGTACTTC

J: TRBJ1-2
size: NA
V: TRBV5-6
D: NA
length: 13
CDR3: CASSLDREGGYTF
DNA: TGTGCCAGCAGCTTGGACAGGGAGGGAGGCTACACCTTC

J: TRBJ1-1
size: NA
V: TRBV9
D: TRBD1
length: 13
CDR3: CASSATGLTEAFF
DNA: TGTGCCAGCAGTGCGACAGGGTTAACTGAAGCTTTCTTT

J: TRBJ2-5
size: NA
V: TRBV4-1
D: TRBD1
length: 16
CDR3: CASSQILRDREETQYF
DNA: TGCGCCAGCAGCCAGATACTGAGGGACAGGGAAGAGACCCAGTACTTC

J: TRBJ2-2
size: NA
V: TRBV11-2
D: NA
length: 14
CDR3: CASSLAGGPGELFF
DNA: TGTGCCAGCAGCTTGGCAGGGGGGCCCGGGGAGCTGTTTTTT

J: TRBJ1-2
size: NA
V: TRBV19
D: NA
length: 17
CDR3: CASSTPFRLRGTYGYTF
DNA: TGTGCCAGTAGTACCCCGTTTCGACTCAGGGGCACCTATGGCTACACCTTC

J: TRBJ2-4
size: NA
V: TRBV28
D: NA
length: 15
CDR3: CASTLGGTAKNIQYF
DNA: TGTGCCAGCACCCTAGGGGGAACGGCCAAAAACATTCAGTACTTC